One sample yielded the 24 T cell receptor beta chains listed below, sequenced in a study of T cell responses to AZD1222 COVID-19 vaccine. Sequencing used immunoSEQ multiplex PCR; TCRdb keeps in-frame clones, though not all of them. The sample lists 180,000 or so clones; around 92% were seen once. Material: peripheral blood, obtained 28 days after the second AZD1222 dose. These receptors originate from an adult who received the AZD1222 COVID-19 vaccine.

The V call is TRBV7-6, the J call TRBJ2-7, with TRBD1 matching over 10 bases. The germline V gene encodes CDR1 SGHVS and CDR2 FNYEAQ. The CDR3 totals 15 residues. With 1 base clipped from V and 4 bases from J, the junction kept 4 bases outside the gene matches. CDR3 amino acids: CASSLETGGTYEQYF. The CDR3 region has the DNA TGTGCCAGCAGCTTAGAGACAGGGGGCACGTACGAGCAGTACTTC. The variable domain in full, completed from reference TRBV7-6 and TRBJ2-7, reads GAGVSQSPRYKVTKRGQDVALRCDPISGHVSLYWYRQALGQGPEFLTYFNYEAQQDKSGLPNDRFSAERPEGSISTLTIQRTEQRDSAMYRCASSLETGGTYEQYFGPGTRLTVT.

The chain carries TRBV4-1 and TRBJ1-1, with unresolved D. Germline lookup yields CDR1 MGHRA and CDR2 YSYEKL. V lost 0 bases to trimming and J lost 9 bases, with 17 bases between them. The CDR3 is 15 residues long. CDR3 protein: CASSQDMPGLTKAFF. The CDR3 nucleotides read TGCGCCAGCAGCCAAGATATGCCCGGCCTCACAAAAGCTTTCTTT.

The J gene is TRBJ1-3, the V gene TRBV27, with a tentative D call TRBD1 (5 bases). CDR3 length equals 17 residues. V shed 6 bases and J shed 4 bases, with 22 bases lying between them. CDR1 and CDR2 (germline): MNHEY, SMNVEV (reference sequence). The CDR3 DNA follows: TGTGCCAGCAGACTGAACGGACATGGAGTATCCGGAAACACCATATATTTT. Residues: CASRLNGHGVSGNTIYF.

This chain joins TRBV18 and TRBJ1-5, with D unclear. CDR1 KGHSH and CDR2 LQKENI come from the germline V gene. The CDR3 has 16 residues. V lost 2 bases and J 0 bases, leaving 11 bases between the germline ends. The CDR3 bases are TGTGCCAGCTCACCATTCCATCCCGATAGCAATCAGCCCCAGCATTTT. This gives the protein CASSPFHPDSNQPQHF.

The chain has TRBV18 and TRBJ1-3; D gene ambiguous. The CDR3 loop spans 15 amino acids. Germline V CDR1 and CDR2: KGHSH, LQKENI. With 0 bases removed from V and 8 bases from J, the gap between germline ends came to 14 bases. As DNA, the CDR3 is TGTGCCAGCTCACCACCGGGCCCCTACGGGCACACCATATATTTT. Residues: CASSPPGPYGHTIYF.

The chain combines TRBV28 with TRBJ1-2; possibly TRBD1 for D (6 bases). V was cut by 4 bases and J by 8 bases, with 14 bases left in between. The CDR3 spans 13 residues. Germline loops: CDR1 MDHEN, CDR2 SYDVKM. The CDR3: CASSSTGRGGYTF. Written as DNA, the CDR3 is TGTGCCAGCAGTTCCACAGGGCGAGGAGGCTACACCTTC.

The rearrangement uses TRBV3-1 (or the pseudogene TRBV3-2) and TRBJ1-1; D unclear. V was pared by 1 base and J by 5 bases, with 11 bases between. Germline V CDR1 and CDR2: LGHDT, YNNKEL (reference sequence). This CDR3 has 14 residues. CDR3 nucleotide sequence: TGTGCCAGCAGCCAAGTTATGGGAGGGACTGAAGCTTTCTTT. Translation gives CASSQVMGGTEAFF.

The chain recombines TRBV5-1 with TRBJ2-1, with 7 bases lining up with TRBD2. The CDR3 runs 13 residues. The germline V gene encodes CDR1 SGHRS and CDR2 YFSETQ. The ends lost 7 bases at V and 8 bases at J; junction bases unmatched: 9. This chain's CDR3 is CASDRGGMDEQFF. CDR3 sequence (DNA): TGCGCCAGCGATCGGGGAGGGATGGATGAGCAGTTCTTC.

The chain has TRBV6-2 or TRBV6-3 and TRBJ1-2; tentative D call: TRBD1 (6 bases). CDR3 size: 16 residues. The germline gives CDR1 MNHEY, CDR2 SVGEGT. V was cut by 2 bases and J by 4 bases, with 17 bases left in between. CDR3 protein: CASSYTTGPQGYGYTF. The CDR3 coding sequence is TGTGCCAGCAGTTACACGACAGGCCCCCAAGGCTATGGCTACACCTTC.

This chain connects TRBV7-9 to TRBJ1-2; no reliable D call. There are 13 residues in the CDR3. V was trimmed by 1 base and J by 5 bases, leaving 8 bases between them. Germline V gene lookup returns CDR1 SEHNR and CDR2 FQNEAQ (reference sequence). The CDR3 region is CASSLEGGYGYTF. CDR3 bases: TGTGCCAGCAGCTTAGAAGGAGGGTATGGCTACACCTTC.

The J gene is TRBJ2-3, the V gene TRBV2; D perhaps matches TRBD2 (6 bases). The V end lost 4 bases, the J end lost 2 bases, and 10 bases lay between the germline ends. Germline V gives CDR1 SNHLY, CDR2 FYNNEI. The CDR3 covers 14 residues. In nucleotides, the CDR3 is TGTGCCAGCAGTGCGTCGGGAGTCACAGATACGCAGTATTTT. This codes for CASSASGVTDTQYF.

This clone was seen once. The rearrangement uses TRBV6-1 and TRBJ2-1; 11 bases align to TRBD2. This CDR3 is built from 15 residues. Germline values: CDR1 MNHNS, CDR2 SASEGT. With V trimmed by 3 bases and J by 7 bases, 5 bases remained unmatched. The CDR3 region is CASSEMTSGANEQFF. CDR3 sequence (DNA): TGTGCCAGCAGTGAGATGACTAGCGGGGCGAATGAGCAGTTCTTC.

J is TRBJ2-3 and V is TRBV28, with D perhaps TRBD1 (5 bases). The V gene lost 5 bases and the J gene lost 0 bases, with 12 bases spanning the gap. Per germline, CDR1 MDHEN and CDR2 SYDVKM. This CDR3 has 15 residues. CDR3 in amino acids: CASSITGTSTDTQYF. The CDR3 nucleotides read TGTGCCAGCAGTATCACAGGCACTAGCACAGATACGCAGTATTTT. Based on the CDR3 plus reference TRBV28 and TRBJ2-3, the full variable domain is DVKVTQSSRYLVKRTGEKVFLECVQDMDHENMFWYRQDPGLGLRLIYFSYDVKMKEKGDIPEGYSVSREKKERFSLILESASTNQTSMYLCASSITGTSTDTQYFGPGTRLTVL.

The V and J genes are TRBV2 and TRBJ1-1; maybe TRBD1 (5 bases). The CDR3 covers 16 residues. The germline gives CDR1 SNHLY, CDR2 FYNNEI. Between the trimmed V and J ends, which lost 4 bases and 3 bases, there was a span of 18 bases. DNA of the CDR3: TGTGCCAGCAGTGCAAGGGGATATAGGAGAGACACTGAAGCTTTCTTT. It is translated as CASSARGYRRDTEAFF.

The chain uses TRBV6-5 and TRBJ1-1; D unclear. Germline V gene data show CDR1 as MNHEY and CDR2 as SVGAGI. V was cut by 0 bases and J by 7 bases, with 18 bases left in between. CDR3 length: 16 residues. The CDR3 nucleotides are TGTGCCAGCAGTTACTCGAGGTACACCAGCCCTCTTGAAGCTTTCTTT. Protein product: CASSYSRYTSPLEAFF.

The rearrangement links TRBV6-1 to TRBJ1-4; D perhaps matches TRBD1 (6 bases). This CDR3 has 13 residues. Trimming removed 9 bases at V and 4 bases at J, with 12 bases between. The germline V gene encodes CDR1 MNHNS and CDR2 SASEGT. CDR3 DNA sequence: TGTGCCAGTGGGGGCGAGTTTAATGAAAAACTGTTTTTT. Encoded protein: CASGGEFNEKLFF.

The V gene is TRBV11-1, the J gene TRBJ1-1, with D uncertain. Per germline, CDR1 SGHAT and CDR2 FQDESV (reference sequence). The ends were cut back, 2 bases at V and 1 base at J, with 8 bases in the middle. There are 14 residues in the CDR3. The CDR3 nucleotides are TGTGCCAGCAGCTTATGGGCAGAGAACACTGAAGCTTTCTTT. This gives the protein CASSLWAENTEAFF.

The J gene is TRBJ1-6, the V gene TRBV5-4, with 7 bases aligning to TRBD1. The CDR3 length is 15 residues. The J segment lost 4 bases and the V segment lost 5 bases, leaving 6 bases of the junction unmatched. CDR1 and CDR2 (germline): SGHNT, YYREEE (reference sequence). The CDR3 region has the DNA TGTGCCAGCAGGTCGGACAGGTTGTATAATTCACCCCTCCACTTT. It codes for CASRSDRLYNSPLHF.

This rearrangement joins TRBV9 to TRBJ2-7, with 12 bases fitting TRBD2. The CDR3 is made up of 19 amino acids. J was trimmed by 4 bases and V by 2 bases; bases with no gene match: 16. Germline loops: CDR1 SGDLS, CDR2 YYNGEE. The DNA of the CDR3 is TGTGCCAGCAGCGTTCCTCCGAGACTAGCGGGAGAAAGGGCTTACGAGCAGTACTTC. Its translation: CASSVPPRLAGERAYEQYF. Full variable domain (missing parts from reference TRBV9 and TRBJ2-7): DSGVTQTPKHLITATGQRVTLRCSPRSGDLSVYWYQQSLDQGLQFLIQYYNGEERAKGNILERFSAQQFPDLHSELNLSSLELGDSALYFCASSVPPRLAGERAYEQYFGPGTRLTVT.

This sequence joins TRBV2 and TRBJ1-3; no definite D call. The V gene lost 6 bases and the J gene lost 4 bases, with 7 bases spanning the gap. The germline CDR1 and CDR2 sequences are SNHLY and FYNNEI. The CDR3 runs 12 residues. The CDR3 spells CASSNEGNTIYF. The CDR3 bases are TGTGCCAGCAGCAACGAGGGAAACACCATATATTTT.

This clone was detected a few times. CDR3: CASTYRAAGSSEQYF. CDR3 bases: TGTGCCAGCACCTACCGCGCGGCAGGGTCCAGCGAGCAGTACTTC. The J gene is TRBJ2-7, the V gene TRBV7-2, with D possibly matching TRBD1 (5 bases). Between the trimmed V and J ends, which lost 7 bases and 6 bases, there was a span of 22 bases. The CDR3 runs 15 residues. Germline V lookup: CDR1 SGHTA, CDR2 FQGNSA.

The V call is TRBV7-9, the J call TRBJ2-7; D not resolved. CDR3 size: 12 residues. CDR1 is SEHNR, CDR2 FQNEAQ, per germline (reference sequence). Trimming stripped 3 bases from V and 7 bases from J, with 10 bases between. DNA for the CDR3: TGTGCCAGCAGCTTCGGTTCCGGGGAGCAGTACTTC. Protein: CASSFGSGEQYF.

This chain connects TRBV19 to TRBJ2-5; D gene unclear. The CDR3 covers 15 residues. Trimming removed 6 bases from V and 3 bases from J, with 17 bases in between. Germline-derived CDR1 and CDR2 are LNHDA and SQIVND (reference sequence). CDR3 region: CASRHNQKPEETQYF. In DNA form, the CDR3 reads TGTGCCAGTAGACACAACCAAAAACCAGAAGAGACCCAGTACTTC.

In DNA, the CDR3 is TGTGCCAGCAGCTTAGGGGTTACAGGGCCTGAAGCTTTCTTT. This translates into CASSLGVTGPEAFF. This sequence joins TRBV13 and TRBJ1-1; D may be TRBD1 (6 bases). The germline V gene encodes CDR1 PRHDT and CDR2 FYEKMQ (reference sequence). Trimming cost V 0 bases and J 6 bases, with 11 bases left between them. The length of the CDR3 is 14 residues.